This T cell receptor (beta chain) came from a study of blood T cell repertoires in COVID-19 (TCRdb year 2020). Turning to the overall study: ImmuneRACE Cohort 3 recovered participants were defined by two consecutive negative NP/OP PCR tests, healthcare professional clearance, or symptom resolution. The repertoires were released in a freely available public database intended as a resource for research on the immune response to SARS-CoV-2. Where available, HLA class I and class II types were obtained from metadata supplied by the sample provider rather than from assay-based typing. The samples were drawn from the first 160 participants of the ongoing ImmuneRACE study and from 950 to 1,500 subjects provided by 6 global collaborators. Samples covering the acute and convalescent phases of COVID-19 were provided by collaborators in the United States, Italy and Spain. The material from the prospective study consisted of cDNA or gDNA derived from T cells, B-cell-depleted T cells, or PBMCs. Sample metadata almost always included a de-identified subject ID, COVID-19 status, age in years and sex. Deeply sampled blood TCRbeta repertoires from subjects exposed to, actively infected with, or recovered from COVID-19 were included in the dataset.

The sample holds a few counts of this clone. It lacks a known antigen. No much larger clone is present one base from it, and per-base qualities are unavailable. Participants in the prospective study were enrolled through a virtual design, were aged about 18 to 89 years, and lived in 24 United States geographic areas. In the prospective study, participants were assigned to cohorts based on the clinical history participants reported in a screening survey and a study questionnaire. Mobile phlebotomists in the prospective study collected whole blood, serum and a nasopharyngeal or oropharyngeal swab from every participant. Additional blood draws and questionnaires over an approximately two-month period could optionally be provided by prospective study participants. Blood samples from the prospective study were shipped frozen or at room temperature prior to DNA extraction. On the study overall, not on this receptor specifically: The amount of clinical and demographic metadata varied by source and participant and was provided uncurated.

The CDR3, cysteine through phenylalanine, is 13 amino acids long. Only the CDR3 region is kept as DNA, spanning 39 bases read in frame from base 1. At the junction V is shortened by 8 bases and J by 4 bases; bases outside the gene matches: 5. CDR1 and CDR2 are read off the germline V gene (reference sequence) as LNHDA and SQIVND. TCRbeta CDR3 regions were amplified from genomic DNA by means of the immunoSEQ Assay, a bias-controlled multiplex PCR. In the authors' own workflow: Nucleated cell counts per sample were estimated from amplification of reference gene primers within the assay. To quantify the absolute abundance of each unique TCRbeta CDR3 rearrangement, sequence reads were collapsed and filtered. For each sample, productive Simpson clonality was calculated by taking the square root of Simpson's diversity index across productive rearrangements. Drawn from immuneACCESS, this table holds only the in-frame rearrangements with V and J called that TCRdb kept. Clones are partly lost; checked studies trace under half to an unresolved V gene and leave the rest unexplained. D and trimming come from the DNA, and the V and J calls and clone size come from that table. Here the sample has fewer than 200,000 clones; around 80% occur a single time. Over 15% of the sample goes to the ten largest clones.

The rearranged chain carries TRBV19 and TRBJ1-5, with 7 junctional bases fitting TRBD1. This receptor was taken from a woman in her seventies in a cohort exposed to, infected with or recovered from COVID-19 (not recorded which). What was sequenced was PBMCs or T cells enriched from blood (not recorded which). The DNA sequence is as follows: TGTGCCAGTTGGGGACAGAGAAATCAGCCCCAGCATTTT. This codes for CASWGQRNQPQHF. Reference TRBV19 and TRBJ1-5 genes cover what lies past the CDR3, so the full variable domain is DGGITQSPKYLFRKEGQNVTLSCEQNLNHDAMYWYRQDPGQGLRLIYYSQIVNDFQKGDIAEGYSVSREKKESFPLTVTSAQKNPTAFYLCASWGQRNQPQHFGDGTRLSIL.